This section outlines one TCR beta chain sequence together with its context. The sample is drawn from a study of blood T cell repertoires in COVID-19. Original analysis: The authors estimated nucleated cell counts from reference gene primer amplification. The method was immunoSEQ multiplex PCR; TCRdb's version includes in-frame clones alone and lacks a portion of them. D and trimming were read from the DNA, whereas the V and J calls and clone size are those reported in that table. The sample includes about 50,000 clones, under 85% of them seen just once. This CDR3 has 16 amino acids. Per the germline V gene, CDR1 is MGHRA and CDR2 is YSYEKL. The V and J ends lost 1 base and 8 bases respectively, with 18 bases between them.

This sequence was found in a man aged 35 to 55 with acute or convalescent COVID-19. The rearrangement links TRBV4-1 to TRBJ2-1; tentative D call: TRBD1 (6 bases). The sample was peripheral blood. For the CDR3, the DNA is TGCGCCAGCAGCCAAGCGTTAGGGGGTGGGAGTCATGAGCAGTTCTTC. It is translated as CASSQALGGGSHEQFF.